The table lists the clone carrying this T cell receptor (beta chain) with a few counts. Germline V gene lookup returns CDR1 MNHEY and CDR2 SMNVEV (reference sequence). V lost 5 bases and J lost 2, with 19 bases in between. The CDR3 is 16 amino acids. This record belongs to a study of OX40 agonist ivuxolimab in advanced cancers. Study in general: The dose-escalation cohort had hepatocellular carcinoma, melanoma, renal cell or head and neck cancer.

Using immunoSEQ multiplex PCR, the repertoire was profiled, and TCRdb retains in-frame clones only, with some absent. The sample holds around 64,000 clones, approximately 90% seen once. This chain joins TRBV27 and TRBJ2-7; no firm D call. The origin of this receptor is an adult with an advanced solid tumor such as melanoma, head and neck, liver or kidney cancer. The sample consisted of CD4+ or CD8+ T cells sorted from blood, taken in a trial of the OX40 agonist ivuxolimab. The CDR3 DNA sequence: TGTGCCAGCAGTCCCCCAGCAGTCCATGCACCCTACGAGCAGTACTTC. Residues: CASSPPAVHAPYEQYF.